Included here is one T cell receptor (beta chain) sequence, with context. Its cognate antigen has yet to be identified. It has no much larger one-base neighbor in the sample; base qualities were not kept. The entry originates in a study of T cells in Graves' hyperthyroidism and ophthalmopathy (dated by TCRdb to between 2018 and 2021). Turning to the overall study: Peripheral blood samples were taken at the time of initial diagnosis, prior to any treatment. According to the paper, TCR Vbeta CDR3 sequencing was carried out on about 140 peripheral blood samples, which came from 40 to 45 ophthalmopathy, 75 or so hyperthyroidism and some 17 progressor patients. For training and testing, the 100 or so patients in the discovery cohort were randomly divided in a 7:3 ratio. The study also compared thyroid tissue and blood T-cell repertoires from roughly 6 Graves' hyperthyroidism patients. TCR V-J signatures able to tell the groups apart were searched for in a discovery cohort of some 97 patients, of whom more than 40 had Graves' ophthalmopathy and 55 to 65 had stable Graves' hyperthyroidism. Following sampling, methimazole starting at 30 mg daily was given to hyperthyroidism patients, and high-dose intravenous methylprednisolone was given to ophthalmopathy patients. Prospective prediction of ophthalmopathy was tested in an independent validation cohort consisting of roughly 19 hyperthyroidism patients and around 16 patients who later progressed to ophthalmopathy. Overall study results and their limits: No statistical method was used to set the sample size in advance, and investigators knew the group allocation. In cross-validation, a model built on a 13 V-J signature told ophthalmopathy apart from stable hyperthyroidism with 87.88% sensitivity and about 81% specificity, and in testing the same model reached 80%/75%. Most expanded thyroid clonotypes (frequency above 0.001) were also detected in blood, suggesting blood repertoires may reflect thyroid immune responses. In validation, the model predicted progression to ophthalmopathy a median of roughly 6.2 months before onset, with 70% to 71% sensitivity and roughly 77% specificity.

Graves' hyperthyroidism was defined as stable when no progression to ophthalmopathy occurred over 18 months of follow-up. The hyperthyroidism patients were between 18 and 65 years old and newly diagnosed, with a disease duration of less than 2 months. Patients with uncontrolled infections, other autoimmune diseases, pregnancy or lactation were excluded. Clinical symptoms, serum thyroxine and TRAb, thyroid ultrasound, and orbital computed tomography formed the basis for the diagnoses. Ficoll-Paque density gradient centrifugation was used to isolate PBMCs from about 9 ml of fresh peripheral blood. Total RNA was extracted with Trizol reagent, and quality was checked on an Agilent 2100 Bioanalyzer. TCR beta CDR3 regions were amplified from RNA transcripts. A first-round RT-PCR of the TCR CDR3 used the HTBI primer set with the Qiagen OneStep RT-PCR kit. A second multiplex PCR round built the libraries, followed by size selection and purification. Libraries were sequenced paired-end with 100 bp reads on an Illumina HiSeq2000. The paper's data handling went like this. SOAPnuke was used to process the raw data, throwing out any read that contained adapters or uncalled bases, had a mean Phred below 15, or lacked an exact constant-primer or identifier match. COPE v1.2.5 was used to merge the high-quality paired reads, and each unique nucleotide sequence was defined as a clonotype. Clonotypes were aligned to IMGT TRBV, TRBD and TRBJ reference segments using MiTCR v1.1. The analysis was restricted to V-J combinations with a frequency above 0.0001, which together covered 99.2% of the repertoires. The TCS score was defined as the ratio of F50 (clonal expansion) to E x V (chaos), calculated using BLOSUM62-based TCRdist between CDR3 peptides within each V-J. Welch's t-statistics and random forest reduced 500 to 650 V-J features to roughly 13, which were used in a naive Bayes classifier (R e1071). Using fastp at Q25 and MiXCR, TCRdb reprocessed the public reads and kept productive beta chains. Every distinct CDR3 protein forms one entry, paired with its most common genes and DNA. These V and J calls derive from TCRdb rather than the authors' analysis. The table for this sample lists approximately 560,000 distinct CDR3 sequences; approximately 15% of them were counted only once. The ten largest clones add up to around 7.8% of the sample.

The source of this sequence is a woman in her twenties or thirties with Graves' hyperthyroidism. Sequencing was performed on blood.

Here is the DNA: TGTGCCAGCAGCGTAGGCGGAGGCGCCTCGGCTGAAGCTTTCTTT. Its amino acids are CASSVGGGASAEAFF. The rearrangement combines TRBV9 with TRBJ1-1; the D gene identity is not certain. V is clipped by 0 bases and J by 6 bases, and the sequence between their germline boundaries is 15 bases long. From a lookup of the germline V gene, CDR1 and CDR2 are SGDLS and YYNGEE. From cysteine to phenylalanine, the CDR3 is 15 amino acids long. CDR3 DNA only is kept here, 45 bases in frame from base 1.